Below, one T cell receptor beta chain is given with its context. The antigen is not known. The sample comes from a study of T cells expressing NK-cell markers. Study outcomes and limitations: Of the CD8+ T cell pool in roughly 6 donors, roughly 1.0-7.0% was accounted for by dominant NKG2C+ clonotypes.

TCRdb re-called the 5' RACE reads; every CDR3 protein appears as one record, without DNA. The clone table shows 440,000 or so distinct CDR3 sequences, with the ten largest holding 7.3%. The CDR3 runs to 20 residues. The germline V gene has CDR1 LGHNA and CDR2 YSLEER. This chain links TRBV4-3 with TRBJ2-1; TCRdb's D call, TRBD2, is unchecked because there is no DNA. Sequencing was carried out using blood T cells: a sorted CD56 or NKG2C T cell subset, CD4+ or CD8+ T cells, or bulk PBMC T cells (not recorded which). The sequence was collected from a woman aged 18-69 years in good health. The CDR3 sequence is CASSQEESSGRPPGDNEQFF.